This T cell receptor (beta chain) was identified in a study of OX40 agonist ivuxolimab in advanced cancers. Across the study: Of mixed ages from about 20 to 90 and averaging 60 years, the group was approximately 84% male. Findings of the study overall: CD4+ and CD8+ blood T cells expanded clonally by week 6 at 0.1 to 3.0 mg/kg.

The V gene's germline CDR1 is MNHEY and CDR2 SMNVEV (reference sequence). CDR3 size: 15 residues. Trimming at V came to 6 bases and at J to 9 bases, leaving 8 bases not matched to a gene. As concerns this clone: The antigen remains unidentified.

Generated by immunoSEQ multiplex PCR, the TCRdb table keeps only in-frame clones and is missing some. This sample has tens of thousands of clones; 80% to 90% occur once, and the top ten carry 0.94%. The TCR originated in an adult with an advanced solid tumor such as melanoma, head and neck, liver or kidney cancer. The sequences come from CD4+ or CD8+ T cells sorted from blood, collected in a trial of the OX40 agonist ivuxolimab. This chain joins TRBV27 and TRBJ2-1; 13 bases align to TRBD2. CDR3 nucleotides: TGTGCCAGCAGCGACACTAGCGGGAGGGCGGGTGAGCAGTTCTTC. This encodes CASSDTSGRAGEQFF.